The subject of this entry is one T cell receptor beta chain. This clone appeared once. The antigen it binds to is not known. No much larger clonotype is one base removed from it; base qualities were not supplied. This sample is drawn from a study of technical replicates of blood from a few donors (TCRdb year 2017). From V the trimming removes 3 bases and from J it removes 5 bases, while the gene matches leave 6 bases of the junction unaccounted for. CDR1 is given as LNHDA and CDR2 as SQIVND, both from the germline V gene (reference sequence). The CDR3 starts with the cysteine, ends with the phenylalanine, and has 15 residues. The entry retains the CDR3 DNA only, 45 bases that are in frame from base 1. The library was produced with the immunoSEQ multiplex PCR assay. TCRdb re-hosts the immuneACCESS table, in-frame sequences only. Its copies lack some clones; in the studies checked, an unresolved V gene accounts for under half of them, and the cause for the rest is not known. This sample is represented by around 100,000 clones; over 95% of them were singletons. The top ten clonotypes cover approximately 0.2% of the sample.

The sequence was obtained from a human donor in good health. Rearrangement joined TRBV19 to TRBJ1-4; 7 bases in between match TRBD1. The sample consisted of T cells isolated from PBMCs. Here is the DNA: TGTGCCAGTAGTATCAACAGGGGTAGGAATGAAAAACTGTTTTTT. This encodes CASSINRGRNEKLFF.